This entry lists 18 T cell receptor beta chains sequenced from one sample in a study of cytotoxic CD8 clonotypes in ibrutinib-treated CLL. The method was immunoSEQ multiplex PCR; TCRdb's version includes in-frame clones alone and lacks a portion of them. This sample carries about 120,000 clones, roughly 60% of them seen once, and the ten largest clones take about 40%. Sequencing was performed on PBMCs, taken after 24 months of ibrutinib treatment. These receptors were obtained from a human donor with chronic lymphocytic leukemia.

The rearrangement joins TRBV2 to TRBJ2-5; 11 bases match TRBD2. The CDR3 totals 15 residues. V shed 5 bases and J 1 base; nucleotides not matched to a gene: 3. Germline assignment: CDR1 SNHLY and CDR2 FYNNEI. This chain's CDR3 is CASSIAGGSQETQYF. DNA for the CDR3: TGTGCCAGCAGTATAGCGGGGGGGTCCCAAGAGACCCAGTACTTC.

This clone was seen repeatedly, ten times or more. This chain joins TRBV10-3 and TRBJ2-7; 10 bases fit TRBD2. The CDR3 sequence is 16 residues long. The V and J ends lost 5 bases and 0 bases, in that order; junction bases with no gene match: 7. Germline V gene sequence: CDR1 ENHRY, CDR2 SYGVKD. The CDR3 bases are TGTGCCATCAGTCCTACTAGCGGGGATAGCTCCTACGAGCAGTACTTC. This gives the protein CAISPTSGDSSYEQYF.

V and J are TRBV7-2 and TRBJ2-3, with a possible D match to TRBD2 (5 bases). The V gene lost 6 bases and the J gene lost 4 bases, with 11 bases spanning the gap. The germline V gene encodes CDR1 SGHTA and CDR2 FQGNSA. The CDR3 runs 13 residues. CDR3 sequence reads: CASRSGGSDTQYF. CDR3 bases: TGTGCCAGCAGGTCCGGAGGTTCAGATACGCAGTATTTT.

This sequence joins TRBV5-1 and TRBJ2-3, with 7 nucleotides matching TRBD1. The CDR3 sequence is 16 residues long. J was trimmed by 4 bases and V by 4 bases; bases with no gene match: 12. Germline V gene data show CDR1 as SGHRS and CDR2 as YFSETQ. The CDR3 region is CASSPGQDGRPDTQYF. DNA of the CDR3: TGCGCCAGCAGCCCCGGACAGGACGGGCGCCCAGATACGCAGTATTTT.

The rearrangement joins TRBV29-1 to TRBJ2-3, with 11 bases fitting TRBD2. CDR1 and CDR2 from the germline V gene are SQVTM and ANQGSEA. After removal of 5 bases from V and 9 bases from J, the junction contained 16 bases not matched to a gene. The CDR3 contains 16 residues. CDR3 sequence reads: CSVTRLVVAGGQTQYF. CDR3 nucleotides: TGCAGCGTTACCCGCCTGGTGGTAGCGGGGGGGCAGACGCAGTATTTT.

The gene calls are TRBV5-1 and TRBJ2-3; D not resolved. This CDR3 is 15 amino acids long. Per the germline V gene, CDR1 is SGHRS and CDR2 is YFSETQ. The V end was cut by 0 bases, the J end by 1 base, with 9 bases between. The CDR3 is CASSLDPGGTDTQYF. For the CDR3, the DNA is TGCGCCAGCAGCTTGGATCCCGGCGGCACAGATACGCAGTATTTT.

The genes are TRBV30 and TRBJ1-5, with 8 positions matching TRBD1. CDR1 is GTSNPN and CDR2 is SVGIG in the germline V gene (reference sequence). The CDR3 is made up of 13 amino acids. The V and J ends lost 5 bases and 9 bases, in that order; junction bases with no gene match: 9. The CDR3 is CAWGERTGRPQHF. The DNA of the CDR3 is TGTGCCTGGGGGGAACGGACAGGGAGGCCCCAGCATTTT.

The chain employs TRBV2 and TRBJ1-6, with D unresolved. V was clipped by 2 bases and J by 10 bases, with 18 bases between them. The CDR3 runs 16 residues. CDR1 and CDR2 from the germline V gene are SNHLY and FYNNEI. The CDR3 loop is CASSERRGHLISPLHF. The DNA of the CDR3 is TGTGCCAGCAGTGAACGGCGCGGGCACCTAATCTCACCCCTCCACTTT.

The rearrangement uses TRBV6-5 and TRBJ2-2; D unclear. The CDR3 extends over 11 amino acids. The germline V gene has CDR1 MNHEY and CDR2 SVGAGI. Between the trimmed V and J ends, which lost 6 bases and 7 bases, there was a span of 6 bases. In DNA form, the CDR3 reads TGTGCCAGCAGCCTGCGCGGGGAGCTGTTTTTT. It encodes CASSLRGELFF.

CDR3 residues: CASRLAGLGNEQFF. The CDR3 bases are TGTGCCAGCCGCCTAGCGGGTCTTGGCAATGAGCAGTTCTTC. V gene TRBV28 combines with J gene TRBJ2-1; 8 bases line up with TRBD2. The CDR3 contains 14 residues. The V gene's germline CDR1 is MDHEN and CDR2 SYDVKM. The trim removed 8 bases at V and 6 bases at J, leaving 9 bases unmatched. Filled out from reference TRBV28 and TRBJ2-1, the complete variable domain reads DVKVTQSSRYLVKRTGEKVFLECVQDMDHENMFWYRQDPGLGLRLIYFSYDVKMKEKGDIPEGYSVSREKKERFSLILESASTNQTSMYLCASRLAGLGNEQFFGPGTRLTVL.

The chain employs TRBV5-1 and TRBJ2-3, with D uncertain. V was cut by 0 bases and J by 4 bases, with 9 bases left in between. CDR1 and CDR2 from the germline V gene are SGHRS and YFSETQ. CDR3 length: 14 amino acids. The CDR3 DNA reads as TGCGCCAGCAGCTTGGATGGGGTACCAGATACGCAGTATTTT. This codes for CASSLDGVPDTQYF.

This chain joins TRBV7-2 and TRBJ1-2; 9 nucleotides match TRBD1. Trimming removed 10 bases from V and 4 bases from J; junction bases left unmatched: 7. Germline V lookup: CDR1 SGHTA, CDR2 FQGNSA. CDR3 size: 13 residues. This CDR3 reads CATPDRGAYGYTF. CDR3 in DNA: TGTGCCACCCCGGACAGGGGAGCCTATGGCTACACCTTC.

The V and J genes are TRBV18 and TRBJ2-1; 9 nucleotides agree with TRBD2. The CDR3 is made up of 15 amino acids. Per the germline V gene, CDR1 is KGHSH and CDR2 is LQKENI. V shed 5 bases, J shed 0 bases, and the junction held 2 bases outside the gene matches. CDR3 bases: TGTGCCAGCTCATTACTAGCGGGCTCCTACAATGAGCAGTTCTTC. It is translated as CASSLLAGSYNEQFF.

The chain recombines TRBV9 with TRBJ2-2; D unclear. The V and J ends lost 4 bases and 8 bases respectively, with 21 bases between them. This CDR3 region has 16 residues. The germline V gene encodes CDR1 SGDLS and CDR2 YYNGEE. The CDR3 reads CASSSRTGPTPGELFF. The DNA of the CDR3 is TGTGCCAGCAGCTCGCGAACGGGCCCCACCCCGGGGGAGCTGTTTTTT.

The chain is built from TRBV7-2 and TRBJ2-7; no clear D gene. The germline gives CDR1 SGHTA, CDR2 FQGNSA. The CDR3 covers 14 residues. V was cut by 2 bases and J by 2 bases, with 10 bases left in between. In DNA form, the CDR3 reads TGTGCCAGCAGCTTATTGTCGGTGACCTACGAGCAGTACTTC. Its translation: CASSLLSVTYEQYF. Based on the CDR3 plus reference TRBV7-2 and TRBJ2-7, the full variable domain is GAGVSQSPSNKVTEKGKDVELRCDPISGHTALYWYRQSLGQGLEFLIYFQGNSAPDKSGLPSDRFSAERTGGSVSTLTIQRTQQEDSAVYLCASSLLSVTYEQYFGPGTRLTVT.

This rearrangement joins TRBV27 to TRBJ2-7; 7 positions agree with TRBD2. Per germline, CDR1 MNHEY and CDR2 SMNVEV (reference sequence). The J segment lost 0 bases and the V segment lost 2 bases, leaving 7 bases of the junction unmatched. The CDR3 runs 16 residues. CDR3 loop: CASSLSSLAGSYEQYF. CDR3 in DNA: TGTGCCAGCAGTTTAAGTAGCTTAGCGGGCTCCTACGAGCAGTACTTC.

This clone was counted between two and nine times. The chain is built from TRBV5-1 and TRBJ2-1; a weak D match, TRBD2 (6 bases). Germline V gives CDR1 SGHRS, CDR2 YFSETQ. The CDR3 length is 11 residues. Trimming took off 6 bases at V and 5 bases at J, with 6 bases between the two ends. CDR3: CASTGDNEQFF. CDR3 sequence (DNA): TGCGCCAGCACGGGGGACAATGAGCAGTTCTTC.

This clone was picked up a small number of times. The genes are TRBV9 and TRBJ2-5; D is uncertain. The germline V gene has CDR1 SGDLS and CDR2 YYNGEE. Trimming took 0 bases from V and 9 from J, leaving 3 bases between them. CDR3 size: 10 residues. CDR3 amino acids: CASSVGAQYF. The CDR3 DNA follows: TGTGCCAGCAGCGTAGGGGCCCAGTACTTC. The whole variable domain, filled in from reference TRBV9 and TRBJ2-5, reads DSGVTQTPKHLITATGQRVTLRCSPRSGDLSVYWYQQSLDQGLQFLIQYYNGEERAKGNILERFSAQQFPDLHSELNLSSLELGDSALYFCASSVGAQYFGPGTRLLVL.